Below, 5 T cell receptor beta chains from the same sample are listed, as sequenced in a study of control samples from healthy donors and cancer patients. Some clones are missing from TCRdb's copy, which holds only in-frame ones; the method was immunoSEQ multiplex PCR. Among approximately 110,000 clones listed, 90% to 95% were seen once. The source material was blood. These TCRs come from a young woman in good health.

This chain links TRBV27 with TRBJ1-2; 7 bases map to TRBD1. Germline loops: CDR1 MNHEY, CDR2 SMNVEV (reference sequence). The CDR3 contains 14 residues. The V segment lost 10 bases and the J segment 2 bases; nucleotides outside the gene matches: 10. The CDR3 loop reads CATLSNRGNYGYTF. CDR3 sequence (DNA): TGTGCCACCCTTTCTAACAGGGGAAACTATGGCTACACCTTC.

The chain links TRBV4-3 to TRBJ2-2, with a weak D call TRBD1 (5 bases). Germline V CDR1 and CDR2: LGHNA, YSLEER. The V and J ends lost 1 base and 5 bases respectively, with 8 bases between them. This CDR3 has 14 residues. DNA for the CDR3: TGCGCCAGCAGCCAAGTTCAGGGTACCGGGGAGCTGTTTTTT. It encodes CASSQVQGTGELFF.

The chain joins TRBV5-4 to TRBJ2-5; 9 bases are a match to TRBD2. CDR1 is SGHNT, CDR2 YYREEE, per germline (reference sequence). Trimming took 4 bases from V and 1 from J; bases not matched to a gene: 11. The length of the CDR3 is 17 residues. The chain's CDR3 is CASSPAGRGGIQETQYF. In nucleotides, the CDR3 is TGTGCCAGCAGCCCCGCGGGGCGGGGGGGTATCCAAGAGACCCAGTACTTC. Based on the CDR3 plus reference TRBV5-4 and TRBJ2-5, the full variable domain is ETGVTQSPTHLIKTRGQQVTLRCSSQSGHNTVSWYQQALGQGPQFIFQYYREEENGRGNFPPRFSGLQFPNYSSELNVNALELDDSALYLCASSPAGRGGIQETQYFGPGTRLLVL.

In DNA, the CDR3 is TGTGCCAGCAGTTTATCACCCCTGCGGGCGAACACTGAAGCTTTCTTT. It encodes CASSLSPLRANTEAFF. The chain has TRBV28 and TRBJ1-1; D gene unclear. Per the germline V gene, CDR1 is MDHEN and CDR2 is SYDVKM. Trimming took 1 base from V and 1 from J, leaving 13 bases between them. The CDR3 sequence is 16 residues long.

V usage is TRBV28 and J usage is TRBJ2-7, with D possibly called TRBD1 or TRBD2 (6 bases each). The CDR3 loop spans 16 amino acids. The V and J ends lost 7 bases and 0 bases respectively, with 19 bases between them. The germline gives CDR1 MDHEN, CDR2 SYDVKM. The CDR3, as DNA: TGTGCCAGCAATCCCCGCCCGGGGGCCTCCTCCTACGAGCAGTACTTC. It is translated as CASNPRPGASSYEQYF.